Detailed here is one TCR beta chain. The target antigen is unknown. The data stem from a study of T cells in narcolepsy. Study-wide background: Enrolled donors included narcolepsy type 1 or type 2 patients and healthy controls.

Trimming removed 2 bases at V and 9 bases at J, with 14 bases between. This CDR3 has 14 amino acids. Looked up from germline, CDR1 is MNHNY and CDR2 is SVGAGI (reference sequence). The method was immunoSEQ multiplex PCR; TCRdb's version includes in-frame clones alone and lacks a portion of them. The sample yields 25,000 to 35,000 clones, 75% to 85% seen once. The study's findings and limits: HCRT-specific and TRIB2-specific autoreactive clonotypes appeared among same-patient CSF and blood CD4+ clonotypes. Blood of same and different patients, but not healthy controls, reportedly held recurring autoreactive clonotypes.

The chain employs TRBV6-6 and TRBJ1-3, with D unclear. Sequencing was carried out using CD45RA- memory CD4+ T cells from PBMCs. The clonotype was recovered from a human donor with narcolepsy. CDR3 sequence reads: CASSYVRGSGTIYF. CDR3 DNA sequence: TGTGCCAGCAGTTACGTTCGCGGTTCCGGCACCATATATTTT.